This note documents a single T cell receptor (beta chain) sequence. Antigen unknown. The sample originates from a study of T cell repertoires in cytomegalovirus infection. The study's findings and limits: The ex vivo response showed dominance by HLA-C-restricted CMV-specific TCR beta clonotypes.

The CDR3 totals 13 residues. The germline CDR1 and CDR2 sequences are SGDLS and YYNGEE. The V gene lost 4 bases and the J gene lost 6 bases, with 14 bases spanning the gap. TCRdb analysed the reads with MiXCR anew, one entry per CDR3 protein. Of hundreds of thousands of distinct CDR3 sequences listed, roughly 15% are singletons. The rearrangement uses TRBV9 and TRBJ2-7; D ambiguous. The sample was PBMCs. The sequence was obtained from a human donor in good health (CMV status not recorded). Some clones in this sample may be carry-over from other donors' samples. This CDR3 is CASSFRGEGEQYF. The CDR3 region has the DNA TGTGCCAGCAGCTTCCGTGGAGAAGGCGAGCAGTACTTC. Combining the CDR3 with reference TRBV9 and TRBJ2-7 gives the whole variable domain DSGVTQTPKHLITATGQRVTLRCSPRSGDLSVYWYQQSLDQGLQFLIQYYNGEERAKGNILERFSAQQFPDLHSELNLSSLELGDSALYFCASSFRGEGEQYFGPGTRLTVT.